These T cell receptor beta chains were read from a single sample in a study of blood T cell repertoires in COVID-19. Sequenced by immunoSEQ multiplex PCR; TCRdb stores in-frame clones only, minus some. The table includes roughly 250,000 clones, nearly 90% detected once. The sequencing sample was made of peripheral blood. These receptors were taken from a woman aged 40 to 50 who had recovered from COVID-19. Both conserved end residues are part of each CDR3. D genes are given only for firm matches. The listing skips clone size in some rows; elsewhere it reads once, few, many or a size class.

clone_size,j_call,d_call,v_call,cdr3_length,cdr3_aa,cdr3_nt
-,TRBJ2-7,TRBD2,TRBV19,17,CASSTGTAGAFEVEQYF,TGTGCCAGTAGTACAGGGACGGCGGGAGCTTTCGAAGTCGAGCAGTACTTC
-,TRBJ2-3,-,TRBV28,12,CASSFITDTQYF,TGTGCCAGCAGTTTTATTACAGATACGCAGTATTTT
-,TRBJ2-3,TRBD1,TRBV5-1,12,CASSTQGNTQYF,TGCGCCAGCAGCACACAGGGGAATACGCAGTATTTT
-,TRBJ2-3,TRBD1,TRBV23-1,16,CASSQFEGQGADTQYF,TGCGCCAGCAGTCAATTCGAGGGACAGGGGGCAGATACGCAGTATTTT
-,TRBJ2-1,TRBD2,TRBV6-6,16,CASSYAGTSGYNEQFF,TGTGCCAGCAGTTACGCCGGGACTAGCGGCTACAATGAGCAGTTCTTC
once,TRBJ1-2,TRBD1,TRBV3-1/TRBV3-2,15,CASSQGRQGVYGYTF,TGTGCCAGCAGCCAAGGTCGTCAGGGGGTCTATGGCTACACCTTC
-,TRBJ2-3,-,TRBV5-1,14,CASSKGEFTDTQYF,TGCGCCAGCAGCAAGGGAGAGTTCACAGATACGCAGTATTTT
-,TRBJ2-7,TRBD1,TRBV28,17,CASSSQSTGGARDEQYF,TGTGCCAGCAGTTCCCAATCTACAGGGGGCGCAAGGGACGAGCAGTACTTC
-,TRBJ2-5,TRBD1,TRBV28,15,CASSVLDRAQETQYF,TGTGCCAGCAGTGTCCTTGACAGGGCCCAAGAGACCCAGTACTTC
once,TRBJ2-7,-,TRBV5-1,15,CASSLVVTGQYEQYF,TGCGCCAGCAGCTTGGTGGTGACAGGTCAATACGAGCAGTACTTC
-,TRBJ2-2,-,TRBV9,12,CASSKSTGELFF,TGTGCCAGCAGCAAATCTACCGGGGAGCTGTTTTTT
-,TRBJ2-7,TRBD1,TRBV14,15,CASSHSGQAFREQYF,TGTGCCAGCAGCCACTCGGGACAGGCTTTTAGGGAGCAGTACTTC
once,TRBJ1-5,-,TRBV4-1,16,CASSQEGSYSNQPQHF,TGCGCCAGCAGCCAAGAGGGGAGTTATAGCAATCAGCCCCAGCATTTT
once,TRBJ2-7,TRBD1,TRBV29-1,12,CSVAQGEYEQYF,TGCAGCGTTGCACAGGGGGAATACGAGCAGTACTTC
-,TRBJ1-2,-,TRBV11-3,13,CASSFPGYYGYTF,TGTGCCAGCAGCTTTCCAGGGTACTATGGCTACACCTTC
once,TRBJ2-5,TRBD2,TRBV19,14,CASSAGGGRETQYF,TGTGCCAGTAGTGCCGGGGGGGGTCGAGAGACCCAGTACTTC
-,TRBJ2-5,-,TRBV6-2/TRBV6-3,12,CASSYSTETQYF,TGTGCCAGCAGTTACTCGACTGAGACCCAGTACTTC
-,TRBJ2-2,TRBD2,TRBV19,16,CASSRTSGMNTGELFF,TGTGCCAGTAGTAGGACTAGCGGGATGAACACCGGGGAGCTGTTTTTT
few,TRBJ1-2,TRBD1,TRBV7-3,13,CASSLGAGGGYTF,TGTGCCAGCAGCTTAGGGGCAGGGGGTGGCTACACCTTC
few,TRBJ1-2,TRBD1,TRBV20-1,15,CSASSVGQGAGGYTF,TGCAGTGCTAGTTCGGTTGGGCAGGGGGCAGGGGGCTACACCTTC
-,TRBJ2-7,-,TRBV6-5,13,CASSPAFGHEQYF,TGTGCCAGCAGCCCAGCGTTCGGCCACGAGCAGTACTTC
-,TRBJ2-7,-,TRBV7-3,12,CASSAPPGEQYF,TGTGCCAGCAGCGCCCCCCCGGGGGAGCAGTACTTC
-,TRBJ2-1,TRBD1,TRBV6-5,16,CASSFDRGSVPGEQFF,TGTGCCAGCAGTTTCGACAGGGGTAGTGTCCCTGGTGAGCAGTTCTTC
once,TRBJ2-5,-,TRBV7-2,15,CASSPVGGDQETQYF,TGTGCCAGCAGCCCAGTGGGCGGGGACCAAGAGACCCAGTACTTC
-,TRBJ1-5,-,TRBV19,15,CASTIGGRSDQPQHF,TGTGCCAGTACCATCGGGGGGCGTAGTGATCAGCCCCAGCATTTT
-,TRBJ1-1,TRBD1,TRBV29-1,14,CSVEEVQGATEAFF,TGCAGCGTTGAAGAGGTACAGGGGGCCACTGAAGCTTTCTTT
-,TRBJ2-1,TRBD1,TRBV19,17,CASSIVSGTGPYNEQFF,TGTGCCAGTAGTATAGTCTCAGGGACAGGACCCTACAATGAGCAGTTCTTC
-,TRBJ2-2,-,TRBV9,14,CASSVTGNTGELFF,TGTGCCAGCAGCGTGACAGGGAACACCGGGGAGCTGTTTTTT
-,TRBJ2-1,-,TRBV19,15,CASSINLATVNEQFF,TGTGCCAGTAGTATAAACCTAGCGACGGTGAATGAGCAGTTCTTC
-,TRBJ1-5,-,TRBV6-2/TRBV6-3,14,CASSYSNRGQPQHF,TGTGCCAGCAGTTACTCGAACCGAGGCCAGCCCCAGCATTTT
-,TRBJ1-2,-,TRBV24-1,13,CATSEQGYAGYTF,TGTGCCACCAGTGAACAGGGTTACGCTGGCTACACCTTC
-,TRBJ2-5,-,TRBV5-4,16,CASSFAGAQSYGTQYF,TGTGCCAGCAGCTTTGCAGGGGCGCAGTCTTATGGGACCCAGTACTTC
-,TRBJ1-6,-,TRBV21-1,19,CASSPAIGQGAFWNSPLHF,TGTGCCAGCAGCCCCGCGATAGGACAGGGGGCTTTTTGGAATTCACCCCTCCACTTT
-,TRBJ1-2,TRBD1,TRBV7-2,14,CASRPGQGRYGYTF,TGTGCCAGCAGACCAGGACAGGGGCGGTATGGCTACACCTTC
-,TRBJ2-7,TRBD2,TRBV5-1,15,CASSSGTSFTYEQYF,TGCGCCAGCAGCTCGGGGACTAGCTTTACCTACGAGCAGTACTTC
few,TRBJ1-2,-,TRBV9,17,CASSESLTEGYSYGYTF,TGTGCCAGCAGTGAATCCTTGACAGAAGGGTATAGCTATGGCTACACCTTC
-,TRBJ1-4,-,TRBV7-2,15,CASSLGGESNEKLFF,TGTGCCAGCAGCTTGGGGGGGGAGAGTAATGAAAAACTGTTTTTT
-,TRBJ2-7,TRBD2,TRBV7-9,15,CASSLVSGGFGEQYF,TGTGCCAGCAGCTTAGTTAGCGGGGGGTTTGGGGAGCAGTACTTC
-,TRBJ2-1,-,TRBV11-3,12,CASRFRGHEQFF,TGTGCCAGCAGATTCAGGGGCCATGAGCAGTTCTTC
few,TRBJ2-2,-,TRBV30,16,CAWSVQVSVSTGELFF,TGTGCCTGGAGTGTTCAGGTGTCAGTATCCACCGGGGAGCTGTTTTTT
once,TRBJ2-7,TRBD1,TRBV28,15,CASSSTGEGAYEQYF,TGTGCCAGCAGTTCTACAGGGGAAGGGGCCTACGAGCAGTACTTC
-,TRBJ2-7,TRBD2,TRBV27,16,CASGVRGGGVSYEQYF,TGTGCCAGCGGCGTCCGGGGGGGTGGAGTATCCTACGAGCAGTACTTC
-,TRBJ1-3,TRBD1,TRBV28,14,CASSLTGPGNTIYF,TGTGCCAGCAGCCTGACAGGGCCTGGAAACACCATATATTTT
-,TRBJ2-2,TRBD2,TRBV3-1/TRBV3-2,16,CASTDHGGGRGGELFF,TGTGCCAGCACCGACCACGGCGGGGGGCGGGGCGGGGAGCTGTTTTTT
-,TRBJ1-1,-,TRBV7-6,16,CASSSYGGSGHAEAFF,TGTGCCAGCAGCTCATATGGGGGGTCGGGGCACGCTGAAGCTTTCTTT
-,TRBJ2-7,-,TRBV2,14,CASSVSAGSYEQYF,TGTGCCAGCAGTGTTAGCGCGGGATCCTACGAGCAGTACTTC
-,TRBJ2-3,-,TRBV5-1,16,CASSLAVRQGTDTQYF,TGCGCCAGCAGCTTGGCCGTCCGCCAGGGCACAGATACGCAGTATTTT
-,TRBJ2-3,-,TRBV5-1,16,CASSASGTLGTDTQYF,TGCGCCAGCAGCGCTTCCGGGACTCTGGGCACAGATACGCAGTATTTT
-,TRBJ1-6,-,TRBV30,13,CAWMPGGNSPLHF,TGTGCCTGGATGCCGGGGGGCAATTCACCCCTCCACTTT
-,TRBJ2-3,TRBD1,TRBV24-1,15,CATRAGQGLSHTQYF,TGTGCCACCAGAGCGGGACAGGGGTTATCGCATACGCAGTATTTT
-,TRBJ2-5,-,TRBV14,14,CASSQWGRQETQYF,TGTGCCAGCAGCCAATGGGGGAGGCAAGAGACCCAGTACTTC
few,TRBJ1-5,-,TRBV7-9,13,CASSLAGEGPQHF,TGTGCCAGCAGCTTAGCGGGAGAGGGGCCCCAGCATTTT